This record concerns one T cell receptor beta chain sequence. How the authors handled the data: By means of reference gene primer amplification, nucleated cell counts were estimated. Using immunoSEQ multiplex PCR, the repertoire was profiled, and TCRdb retains in-frame clones only, with some absent. V and J calls and clone size follow that table, whereas D and trimming were derived from the DNA. This table has 70,000 to 95,000 clones, around 92% appearing once. This record belongs to a study of blood T cell repertoires in COVID-19. About the study: The analysed material was cDNA or gDNA that came from T cells, B-cell-depleted T cells, or PBMCs.

This CDR3 spans 14 amino acids. Germline lookup yields CDR1 SGHTA and CDR2 FQGNSA. V was cut by 1 base and J by 2 bases, with 9 bases left in between. This sequence originates from a middle-aged man with COVID-19, enrolled during active disease. This chain joins TRBV7-2 and TRBJ2-7; TRBD1 is a possible D gene (6 bases). Material for sequencing was peripheral blood. The CDR3 DNA reads as TGTGCCAGCAGCTTAGACAGGGCTACCTACGAGCAGTACTTC. It encodes CASSLDRATYEQYF.